A single sample is the source of the 26 T cell receptor beta chains below, sequenced in a study of blood T cell repertoires in COVID-19 (dated by TCRdb to about 2020). Library generation was performed with the immunoSEQ multiplex PCR assay. Drawn from immuneACCESS, this table holds only the in-frame rearrangements with V and J called that TCRdb kept. Clones are partly lost; checked studies trace under half to an unresolved V gene and leave the rest unexplained. A total of some 220,000 clones appear in this sample, roughly 85% of them only once. The top ten clones comprise more than 2% of the sample. The sequenced material came from peripheral blood. All receptors come from a woman in her 70s with COVID-19, enrolled during active disease.

The chain has TRBV18 and TRBJ1-5, with D tentatively TRBD1 (6 bases). The ends were cut back, 6 bases at V and 5 bases at J, with 14 bases in the middle. The CDR3 runs 14 residues. CDR1 and CDR2 (germline): KGHSH, LQKENI. The CDR3 here is CASSLENRDQPQHF. CDR3 nucleotide sequence: TGTGCCAGCTCCCTCGAGAACAGGGATCAGCCCCAGCATTTT.

The chain employs TRBV28 and TRBJ1-4, with 7 bases fitting TRBD1. Looked up from germline, CDR1 is MDHEN and CDR2 is SYDVKM. The CDR3 spans 15 residues. Trimming at V came to 4 bases and at J to 2 bases, leaving 4 bases not matched to a gene. The CDR3 spells CASSSPGQTNEKLFF. The CDR3 DNA reads TGTGCCAGCAGTTCGCCGGGACAGACTAATGAAAAACTGTTTTTT.

The chain combines TRBV7-6 with TRBJ1-6, with 9 bases lining up with TRBD1. The CDR3 has 17 residues. With V trimmed by 4 bases and J by 5 bases, 9 bases remained unmatched. Germline-derived CDR1 and CDR2 are SGHVS and FNYEAQ. In nucleotides, the CDR3 is TGTGCCAGCAGCTATTTACAGGGGGCCTCGAATAATTCACCCCTCCACTTT. Amino acid sequence: CASSYLQGASNNSPLHF.

The gene calls are TRBV4-3 and TRBJ1-1; D uncertain. The CDR3 is 15 amino acids. Trimming took off 0 bases at V and 0 bases at J, with 8 bases between the two ends. Germline assignment: CDR1 LGHNA and CDR2 YSLEER. In DNA form, the CDR3 reads TGCGCCAGCAGCCAAGATATACAGCTGAACACTGAAGCTTTCTTT. It codes for CASSQDIQLNTEAFF.

The chain is built from TRBV11-2 and TRBJ1-6; D uncertain. This CDR3 is built from 15 residues. Germline CDR1 reads SGHAT; CDR2 reads FQNNGV. Trimming shortened V by 1 base and J by 5 bases, and 9 bases separated the two germline ends. For the CDR3, the DNA is TGTGCCAGCAGCTTAGTCTGGCAAAATAATTCACCCCTCCACTTT. This sequence encodes CASSLVWQNNSPLHF.

The chain has TRBV4-3 and TRBJ1-2, with D unresolved. This CDR3 comprises 15 residues. Trimming took 1 base from V and 4 from J, leaving 13 bases between them. Germline V CDR1 and CDR2: LGHNA, YSLEER. The CDR3 protein is CASSQVTAVGYGYTF. Here the CDR3 DNA reads TGCGCCAGCAGCCAAGTAACAGCGGTGGGCTATGGCTACACCTTC.

The J gene is TRBJ2-1, the V gene TRBV7-2, with 12 bases matching TRBD2. V dropped 4 bases and J dropped 9; count of bases not matched to a gene: 7. CDR1 SGHTA and CDR2 FQGNSA come from the germline V gene. The CDR3 contains 15 residues. CDR3 sequence reads: CASSSLAGGLIEQFF. Here the CDR3 DNA reads TGTGCCAGCAGCTCCCTAGCGGGGGGGCTGATTGAGCAGTTCTTC.

The V gene is TRBV12-5, the J gene TRBJ2-3, with TRBD1 as a possible D gene (5 bases). Germline V gene sequence: CDR1 LGHNT, CDR2 FRNRAP. Trimming left V 6 bases short and J 0 bases short, with 13 bases between. This CDR3 contains 15 residues. CDR3: CASGQGSDSTDTQYF. CDR3 DNA sequence: TGTGCTAGTGGCCAGGGTTCGGACAGCACAGATACGCAGTATTTT.

The chain links TRBV19 to TRBJ1-6; 9 positions agree with TRBD1. V dropped 4 bases and J dropped 3; count of bases not matched to a gene: 10. The germline V gene encodes CDR1 LNHDA and CDR2 SQIVND (reference sequence). This CDR3 has 18 residues. In nucleotides, the CDR3 is TGTGCCAGTAGTAGGACAGGGGAATCGATGGGCTATAATTCACCCCTCCACTTT. Protein product: CASSRTGESMGYNSPLHF. Drawing the rest from reference TRBV19 and TRBJ1-6, the complete variable domain is DGGITQSPKYLFRKEGQNVTLSCEQNLNHDAMYWYRQDPGQGLRLIYYSQIVNDFQKGDIAEGYSVSREKKESFPLTVTSAQKNPTAFYLCASSRTGESMGYNSPLHFGNGTRLTVT.

Concerning this clone: Other DNA sequences within the sample encode an identical CDR3. The chain recombines TRBV5-1 with TRBJ1-1; unclear D gene. The germline V gene encodes CDR1 SGHRS and CDR2 YFSETQ. This CDR3 has 13 residues. The V gene lost 4 bases and the J gene lost 1 base, with 8 bases spanning the gap. The CDR3 region has the DNA TGCGCCAGCAGCCCAGTGCCGAACACTGAAGCTTTCTTT. Protein: CASSPVPNTEAFF.

The chain couples TRBV2 to TRBJ1-2; perhaps TRBD1 as D (6 bases). This CDR3 region has 13 residues. CDR1 is SNHLY, CDR2 FYNNEI, per germline. The ends were cut back, 7 bases at V and 7 bases at J, with 16 bases in the middle. The DNA for the CDR3 is TGTGCCAGCACCCCCCCAGGGGATAGTGGCTACACCTTC. This codes for CASTPPGDSGYTF. The full variable domain, in which reference TRBV2 and TRBJ1-2 provide the parts outside the CDR3, is EPEVTQTPSHQVTQMGQEVILRCVPISNHLYFYWYRQILGQKVEFLVSFYNNEISEKSEIFDDQFSVERPDGSNFTLKIRSTKLEDSAMYFCASTPPGDSGYTFGSGTRLTVV.

This clone came up a few times. The V call is TRBV6-6, the J call TRBJ2-1; 12 bases are shared with TRBD2. Germline assignment: CDR1 MNHNY and CDR2 SVGAGI (reference sequence). This CDR3 is built from 14 residues. With V trimmed by 8 bases and J by 7 bases, 6 bases remained unmatched. CDR3 bases: TGTGCCAGCCGACTAGCGGGGGCTCGGAATGAGCAGTTCTTC. The encoded protein is CASRLAGARNEQFF.

The V and J genes are TRBV7-2 and TRBJ2-1; 8 bases are shared with TRBD2. J was trimmed by 15 bases and V by 3 bases; bases with no gene match: 7. The length of the CDR3 is 12 residues. Germline loops: CDR1 SGHTA, CDR2 FQGNSA. The CDR3: CASSFRGGKLFF. DNA of the CDR3: TGTGCCAGCAGCTTTCGGGGGGGGAAGTTGTTCTTC.

V usage is TRBV5-4 and J usage is TRBJ2-2; D is perhaps TRBD1 (6 bases). This CDR3 is 15 amino acids long. The V gene lost 4 bases and the J gene lost 5 bases, with 15 bases spanning the gap. CDR1 is SGHNT, CDR2 YYREEE, per germline (reference sequence). CDR3 bases: TGTGCCAGCAGCAATCAACAGGGTTTGACCGGGGAGCTGTTTTTT. Its protein is CASSNQQGLTGELFF.

The chain uses TRBV29-1 and TRBJ2-1; 7 bases are shared with TRBD2. The CDR3 runs to 15 residues. Trimming cost V 6 bases and J 1 base; bases outside gene matches: 9. Germline V gene data show CDR1 as SQVTM and CDR2 as ANQGSEA. The CDR3 protein is CSVKDPGGSYNEQFF. In DNA form, the CDR3 reads TGCAGCGTGAAGGATCCGGGAGGTTCCTACAATGAGCAGTTCTTC.

CDR3 sequence: CASSLAPAGGYEQYF. The CDR3 DNA follows: TGTGCCAGCAGCTTGGCCCCAGCGGGAGGTTACGAGCAGTACTTC. The V call is TRBV5-4, the J call TRBJ2-7; 9 bases map to TRBD2. Germline-derived CDR1 and CDR2 are SGHNT and YYREEE (reference sequence). V dropped 0 bases and J dropped 4; count of bases not matched to a gene: 5. This CDR3 has 15 residues.

This CDR3 reads CASSQESSGGSGGEQYF. For the CDR3, the DNA is TGTGCCAGCAGCCAAGAGTCTTCTGGCGGGTCCGGGGGCGAGCAGTACTTC. The J gene is TRBJ2-7, the V gene TRBV3-1 (or the pseudogene TRBV3-2); possible D gene TRBD2, 6 bases. Deletions cut 0 bases from V and 6 bases from J, with 21 bases between. Per germline, CDR1 LGHDT and CDR2 YNNKEL (reference sequence). This CDR3 has 17 amino acids.

This chain links TRBV6-1 with TRBJ1-1, with D perhaps matching TRBD1 (5 bases). V lost 2 bases and J 3 bases, leaving 19 bases between the germline ends. CDR3 length equals 17 residues. Germline V CDR1 and CDR2: MNHNS, SASEGT. The CDR3 DNA reads as TGTGCCAGCAGTGAATCAGGCCCCCAGGGTCTGGACACTGAAGCTTTCTTT. It specifies CASSESGPQGLDTEAFF.

This clone was observed a single time. This chain uses TRBV9 with TRBJ2-3; D is perhaps TRBD2 (5 bases). V dropped 3 bases and J dropped 5 bases, with 10 bases sitting between them. The CDR3 runs to 13 residues. Germline loops: CDR1 SGDLS, CDR2 YYNGEE. The CDR3 DNA follows: TGTGCCAGCAGCGGCCTAGCTGTAGATACGCAGTATTTT. Its protein product is CASSGLAVDTQYF.

The chain uses TRBV27 and TRBJ2-7; 9 positions agree with TRBD1. The germline CDR1 and CDR2 sequences are MNHEY and SMNVEV (reference sequence). V trimming: 2 bases; J trimming: 3 bases; junction bases outside the gene matches: 11. The CDR3 runs 17 residues. The CDR3 DNA reads as TGTGCCAGCAGTTTAGCCGGGACAGGGATCCCTTACTACGAGCAGTACTTC. As protein: CASSLAGTGIPYYEQYF.

This clone was recorded a few times. This chain links TRBV2 with TRBJ1-5; 7 bases map to TRBD1. J lost 5 bases, V lost 6 bases, and 4 bases had no gene match. There are 13 residues in the CDR3. Per the germline V gene, CDR1 is SNHLY and CDR2 is FYNNEI. The CDR3 loop is CASSPGGYQPQHF. The CDR3 region has the DNA TGTGCCAGCAGCCCAGGGGGTTATCAGCCCCAGCATTTT.

The rearrangement links TRBV6-5 to TRBJ2-3, with D hard to call. Germline V lookup: CDR1 MNHEY, CDR2 SVGAGI. Trimming removed 6 bases at V and 2 bases at J, with 3 bases between. The CDR3 consists of 11 residues. The CDR3 DNA is TGTGCCAGCAGACTCACAGATACGCAGTATTTT. It is translated as CASRLTDTQYF.

The chain is built from TRBV11-2 and TRBJ1-2; D is unresolved. This CDR3 region has 15 residues. The V and J ends lost 5 bases and 2 bases respectively, with 15 bases between them. Germline V gives CDR1 SGHAT, CDR2 FQNNGV. The CDR3 is CASSITGGNNYGYTF. DNA for the CDR3: TGTGCCAGCAGCATCACGGGAGGCAACAACTATGGCTACACCTTC.

This chain uses TRBV2 with TRBJ2-7, with 16 nucleotides matching TRBD2. The J segment lost 7 bases and the V segment lost 10 bases, leaving 10 bases of the junction unmatched. The CDR3 runs to 15 residues. Germline V lookup: CDR1 SNHLY, CDR2 FYNNEI. The CDR3 loop reads CATQGLAGGPGEQYF. For the CDR3, the DNA is TGTGCCACACAGGGACTAGCGGGAGGGCCGGGTGAGCAGTACTTC.

This clone was detected only a few times. The chain carries TRBV5-4 and TRBJ2-7; 10 positions agree with TRBD1. The CDR3 contains 16 residues. Germline CDR1 SGHNT, CDR2 YYREEE (reference sequence). V gave up 1 base and J gave up 3 bases; unmatched junction bases: 7. The CDR3 reads CASSLFARTGGYEQYF. In nucleotides, the CDR3 is TGTGCCAGCAGCTTGTTTGCTCGGACAGGGGGCTACGAGCAGTACTTC.

The rearrangement joins TRBV12-5 to TRBJ1-2; D uncertain. From germline, CDR1 is LGHNT and CDR2 FRNRAP. V dropped 0 bases and J dropped 4 bases, with 9 bases sitting between them. The CDR3 consists of 14 residues. CDR3 DNA sequence: TGTGCTAGTGGTTTGGTCCCAGTGGCCTATGGCTACACCTTC. This translates into CASGLVPVAYGYTF.